The present T cell receptor (beta chain) was sequenced within a study of blood T cells in healthy people across ages. With a J-beta primer mix and a sample-barcoded 5' primer, a second PCR ran about 7 to 11 cycles. One entry per CDR3 protein, called by TCRdb with MiXCR from the 5' RACE reads. This sample has roughly 1 million distinct CDR3 sequences; 20% to 25% occur once, and the top ten carry approximately 0.75%. This clonotype was found a few times. The target antigen is unknown. The junction departs from the called germline gene at one end, perhaps through a read error. Overall study results and limits: The unknown donor CMV status may have confounded expanded clonotype changes.

CDR1 and CDR2 (germline): DFQATT, SNEGSKA (reference sequence). CDR3 length: 12 amino acids. This sample also appeared in a second study, on T cells of mothers and their children. That source adds: All donors were healthy and Caucasian; they were a few mothers and their six children. All extracted RNA went into cDNA synthesis, around 1.4 ug per 15 ul. During the second PCR, the M1S primer introduced sample barcodes along with 2-4 random nucleotides.

This sequence joins TRBV20-1 and TRBJ1-1; the D gene is possibly TRBD1 (6 bases). Specimen: blood. This TCR was recovered from a girl aged 2 to 9 in good health. The CDR3 DNA follows: TGCGGTGCTGGAGGCTCAGGGGAGTTGGCTTTCTTT. Translation gives CGAGGSGELAFF.